The entry that follows covers one T cell receptor beta chain sequence. Its specificity is not known. This entry belongs to a study of shared clonotypes between healthy human individuals. Findings and caveats of the study: Non-shared clonotypes displayed generation probabilities falling below those of clonotypes present in all four donors. A generally larger estimated richness was seen in naive subsets than in memory subsets.

The data were produced by immunoSEQ multiplex PCR, yet TCRdb's version contains in-frame clones alone and is incomplete. The data hold a few million clones, with roughly 90% observed a single time. This CDR3 is built from 15 residues. The trim removed 8 bases at V and 3 bases at J, leaving 6 bases unmatched. CDR1 and CDR2 (germline): SNHLY, FYNNEI. V is TRBV2 and J is TRBJ1-4, with 10 bases matching TRBD1. Material: naive CD4+ T cells from PBMCs. The subset was: CD45RA+ positively selected. This clonotype was obtained from a man younger than 35 in good health. Some clones in this sample may be carry-over from other donors' samples. DNA of the CDR3: TGTGCCAGCCGGGACAGGGGATTGGCTAATGAAAAACTGTTTTTT. Translating it yields CASRDRGLANEKLFF.